The 14 T cell receptor beta chains below come from one sample, sequenced in a study of sequential checkpoint blockade in melanoma. Documented treatment: randomized to nivolumab then ipilimumab (arm A) or the reverse (arm B). Libraries were prepared by immunoSEQ multiplex PCR; TCRdb keeps only in-frame clonotypes and omits some of them. The sample holds about 40,000 clones, about nine tenths seen once. The material was CD8+ T cells sorted from blood (inferred from file names), obtained from a patient given nivolumab and ipilimumab in sequence. These receptor sequences come from a human donor with melanoma.

This chain uses TRBV15 with TRBJ1-2; 7 bases agree with TRBD1. V shed 4 bases and J 4 bases; nucleotides not matched to a gene: 6. The CDR3 runs to 14 residues. The germline CDR1 and CDR2 sequences are LNHNV and YYDKDF (reference sequence). The CDR3 DNA is TGTGCCACCAGCAACAGGGGATGGGCCTATGGCTACACCTTC. It codes for CATSNRGWAYGYTF.

In its sample, this clone was seen once. The V gene is TRBV5-4, the J gene TRBJ1-2; D is undetermined. This CDR3 region has 15 residues. V gave up 0 bases and J gave up 1 base, with 10 bases separating them. Germline values: CDR1 SGHNT, CDR2 YYREEE (reference sequence). This CDR3 reads CASSLDPGDNYGYTF. In nucleotides, the CDR3 is TGTGCCAGCAGCTTGGATCCGGGAGATAACTATGGCTACACCTTC.

The chain couples TRBV19 to TRBJ1-2; 7 nucleotides agree with TRBD1. Trimming at V came to 7 bases and at J to 4 bases, leaving 3 bases not matched to a gene. CDR3 length equals 12 residues. The germline V gene encodes CDR1 LNHDA and CDR2 SQIVND (reference sequence). The CDR3 DNA sequence: TGTGCCAGTACTACAGGGGTCTATGGCTACACCTTC. Translation: CASTTGVYGYTF.

The V call is TRBV6-5, the J call TRBJ2-5; D unresolved. This CDR3 has 13 residues. Germline V lookup: CDR1 MNHEY, CDR2 SVGAGI. V was clipped by 4 bases and J by 4 bases, with 10 bases between them. CDR3 bases: TGTGCCAGCAGTTTCGGAGAAATAGAGACCCAGTACTTC. It encodes CASSFGEIETQYF.

V usage is TRBV9 and J usage is TRBJ2-1; D gene uncertain. This CDR3 is 13 amino acids long. V was cut by 3 bases and J by 7 bases, with 11 bases left in between. Germline CDR1 and CDR2: SGDLS and YYNGEE. The CDR3 DNA is TGTGCCAGCAGCGCCGAGCCCACGAATGAGCAGTTCTTC. Protein: CASSAEPTNEQFF.

This clone was found once. This sequence joins TRBV30 and TRBJ1-5, with D perhaps TRBD1 (6 bases). The V gene's germline CDR1 is GTSNPN and CDR2 SVGIG (reference sequence). The CDR3 is 13 residues long. V was shortened by 3 bases and J by 1 base, with 7 bases between the two germline ends. In DNA form, the CDR3 reads TGTGCCTGGAGCGGACAGAGCAATCAGCCCCAGCATTTT. Translating it yields CAWSGQSNQPQHF.

V usage is TRBV9 and J usage is TRBJ2-7, with 9 bases that match TRBD2. The CDR3 has 16 amino acids. The J segment lost 3 bases and the V segment lost 0 bases, leaving 7 bases of the junction unmatched. The V gene's germline CDR1 is SGDLS and CDR2 YYNGEE. In DNA form, the CDR3 reads TGTGCCAGCAGCGTAGACAGCGGGAGGCCCCGCTACGAGCAGTACTTC. It codes for CASSVDSGRPRYEQYF.

This clone was seen only a few times. The chain recombines TRBV7-9 with TRBJ2-7; TRBD2 agrees at 12 bases. Germline CDR1 is SEHNR and CDR2 is FQNEAQ (reference sequence). V trimming: 5 bases; J trimming: 7 bases; junction bases outside the gene matches: 12. The CDR3 is 16 amino acids. CDR3 protein: CASSPRLAGVGQEQYF. CDR3 coding DNA: TGTGCCAGCAGCCCACGACTAGCGGGAGTGGGCCAGGAGCAGTACTTC.

The V gene is TRBV27, the J gene TRBJ2-3, with 9 bases matching TRBD2. The V and J ends lost 0 bases and 3 bases, in that order; junction bases with no gene match: 7. The V gene's germline CDR1 is MNHEY and CDR2 SMNVEV (reference sequence). The length of the CDR3 is 17 residues. The CDR3 here is CASSLSRGLAGTDTQYF. The CDR3 coding sequence is TGTGCCAGCAGTTTATCCCGCGGGCTAGCGGGAACAGATACGCAGTATTTT.

CDR3 residues: CASSFPGMEGYTF. The CDR3, as DNA: TGTGCCAGCAGTTTTCCCGGGATGGAGGGCTACACCTTC. The V and J genes are TRBV27 and TRBJ1-2; D is ambiguous. V dropped 3 bases and J dropped 8 bases, with 13 bases sitting between them. Germline V gene data show CDR1 as MNHEY and CDR2 as SMNVEV (reference sequence). This CDR3 has 13 amino acids.

The chain joins TRBV19 to TRBJ2-7; a possible D gene is TRBD2 (5 bases). Trimming stripped 3 bases from V and 0 bases from J, with 15 bases between. This CDR3 spans 16 amino acids. In germline, CDR1 is LNHDA, CDR2 SQIVND (reference sequence). Here the CDR3 DNA reads TGTGCCAGTAGTATCCCGCGGGCGGGCAGCTCCTACGAGCAGTACTTC. This codes for CASSIPRAGSSYEQYF.

The chain's CDR3 is CASSLAQGQSYGYTF. CDR3 nucleotides: TGTGCCAGCAGCTTAGCGCAAGGACAGTCCTATGGCTACACCTTC. The chain recombines TRBV7-9 with TRBJ1-2; perhaps TRBD1 as D (6 bases). The V end lost 0 bases, the J end lost 4 bases, and 12 bases lay between the germline ends. The CDR3 has 15 residues. CDR1 is SEHNR and CDR2 is FQNEAQ in the germline V gene (reference sequence).

Worth noting for this clone: One end of the junction does not line up with germline, which may come from a read error. This chain joins TRBV18 and TRBJ1-2, with 8 positions matching TRBD1. Germline values: CDR1 KGHSH, CDR2 LQKENI. The CDR3 length is 14 residues. CDR3 protein: CASSPTLDRDVVSF. The CDR3, as DNA: TGTGCCAGCTCACCAACGTTGGACAGGGATGTGGTGTCCTTC.

V and J are TRBV4-1 and TRBJ2-7; TRBD2 aligns across 8 bases. From germline, CDR1 is MGHRA and CDR2 YSYEKL. This CDR3 spans 15 amino acids. In DNA, the CDR3 is TGTGCCAGCAGCCAAGAGTATGCAGCGGGAGCCGAGCAGTACGTC. It translates to CASSQEYAAGAEQYV.